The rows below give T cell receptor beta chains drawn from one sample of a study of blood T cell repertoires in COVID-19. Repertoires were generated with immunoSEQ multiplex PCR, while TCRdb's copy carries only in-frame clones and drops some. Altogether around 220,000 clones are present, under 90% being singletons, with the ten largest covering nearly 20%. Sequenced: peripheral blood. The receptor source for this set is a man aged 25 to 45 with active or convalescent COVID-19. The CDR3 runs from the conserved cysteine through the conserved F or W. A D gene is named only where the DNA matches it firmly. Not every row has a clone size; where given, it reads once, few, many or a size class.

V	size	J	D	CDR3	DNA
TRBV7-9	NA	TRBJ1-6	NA	CASSLVDPTGTLHF	TGTGCCAGCAGCTTAGTTGACCCGACAGGTACCCTCCACTTT
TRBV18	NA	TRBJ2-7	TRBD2	CASSPLTPGTSGVLTYEQYF	TGTGCCAGCTCACCTCTTACCCCCGGGACTAGCGGGGTCCTTACCTACGAGCAGTACTTC
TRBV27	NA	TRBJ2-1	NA	CASSFGGFYNEQFF	TGTGCCAGCAGTTTTGGGGGCTTTTACAATGAGCAGTTCTTC
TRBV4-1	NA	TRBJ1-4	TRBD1	CASSPGPGTGSTNEKLFF	TGCGCCAGCAGCCCCGGACCCGGGACAGGGTCAACTAATGAAAAACTGTTTTTT
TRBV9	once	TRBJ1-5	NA	CASSVEGGAENQPQHF	TGTGCCAGCAGCGTAGAAGGGGGGGCGGAAAATCAGCCCCAGCATTTT
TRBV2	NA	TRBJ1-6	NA	CASGGTASYNSPLHF	TGTGCCAGCGGGGGGACGGCCTCCTATAATTCACCCCTCCACTTT
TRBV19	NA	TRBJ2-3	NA	CASTERQEFTDTQYF	TGTGCCAGCACAGAAAGACAGGAATTCACAGATACGCAGTATTTT
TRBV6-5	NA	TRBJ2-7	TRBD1	CASRIFGTGFTEQYF	TGTGCCAGCAGGATTTTTGGGACAGGGTTTACCGAGCAGTACTTC
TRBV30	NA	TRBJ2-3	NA	CAWTHKDSSTDTQYF	TGTGCCTGGACCCACAAGGACAGCTCTACAGATACGCAGTATTTT
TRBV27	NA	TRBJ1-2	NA	CASSPGRNSGGGYTF	TGTGCCAGCAGTCCCGGACGCAACAGCGGGGGCGGCTACACCTTC
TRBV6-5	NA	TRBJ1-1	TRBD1	CASRRQGGTEAFF	TGTGCCAGCAGGAGACAGGGCGGCACTGAAGCTTTCTTT
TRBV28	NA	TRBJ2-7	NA	CASESSYEQYF	TGTGCCAGCGAGAGCTCCTACGAGCAGTACTTC
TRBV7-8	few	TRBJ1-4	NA	CASSSGGETNEKLFF	TGTGCCAGCAGCTCGGGGGGAGAAACTAATGAAAAACTGTTTTTT
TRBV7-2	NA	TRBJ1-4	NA	CASSLSRGGANEKLFF	TGTGCCAGCAGCTTATCCCGGGGGGGGGCTAATGAAAAACTGTTTTTT
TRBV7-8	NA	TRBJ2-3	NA	CASSPPGADQYF	TGTGCCAGCAGCCCCCCTGGGGCAGATCAGTATTTT
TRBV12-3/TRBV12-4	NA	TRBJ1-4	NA	CASSLIPNEKLFF	TGTGCCAGCAGTTTAATTCCGAATGAAAAACTGTTTTTT
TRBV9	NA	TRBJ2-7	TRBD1	CASSTGTGLSYEQYF	TGTGCCAGCAGCACCGGGACAGGGTTATCCTACGAGCAGTACTTC
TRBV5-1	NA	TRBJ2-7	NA	CASSLAGERNEQYF	TGCGCCAGCAGCTTGGCGGGAGAACGGAACGAGCAGTACTTC